A single sample gave rise to the 21 T cell receptor beta chains below, sequenced in a study of response to subunit inactivated influenza vaccine (dated 2018 in TCRdb). The receptor library was made with RT-PCR. The listed sequencing device is Illumina HiSeq 2500. TCRdb applied fastp at Q25 and MiXCR to the public reads, then kept only in-frame beta chains. Entries are consolidated by CDR3 protein sequence, retaining the most common genes and DNA. In all, the sample holds 500,000 to 550,000 distinct CDR3 sequences, and around 21% of those were seen once. In total, the top ten clones hold approximately 3% of the sample. The data were also submitted as part of a second study, on T cells expressing NK-cell markers. That second publication adds: 5'RACE template switching, by which a universal primer site and unique molecular identifiers were added, was used to make TCR beta cDNA libraries.

The sequencing here drew on CD4+ T cells sorted from PBMCs, taken about 11 days after vaccination. The source is a man aged 45-65 years who received an inactivated influenza vaccine. Donor details come from another sample of the same person, matched by shared clones.

This clonotype showed up many times. The chain carries TRBV12-3 or TRBV12-4 and TRBJ2-1, with TRBD1 matching 7 bases. The CDR3 is 15 amino acids. The ends lost 6 bases at V and 1 base at J; junction bases unmatched: 6. CDR3 nucleotide sequence: TGTGCCAGCAGCCCATACAGGGGTTCCTACAATGAGCAGTTCTTC. Translating it yields CASSPYRGSYNEQFF.

The V gene is TRBV20-1, the J gene TRBJ1-1; D gene unclear. Germline assignment: CDR1 DFQATT and CDR2 SNEGSKA (reference sequence). CDR3 length: 15 amino acids. Trimming removed 6 bases from V and 1 base from J, with 18 bases in between. The CDR3 sequence is CSAPYNGRGNTEAFF. In DNA, the CDR3 is TGCAGTGCACCATATAACGGACGGGGGAACACTGAAGCTTTCTTT.

This clonotype showed up just a few times. This rearrangement joins TRBV4-1 to TRBJ1-5; D unresolved. This CDR3 is 13 amino acids long. V was cut by 3 bases and J by 3 bases, with 6 bases left in between. The germline V gene has CDR1 MGHRA and CDR2 YSYEKL. CDR3 DNA sequence: TGCGCCAGCAGCCACCCGAACAATCAGCCCCAGCATTTT. Amino acids: CASSHPNNQPQHF.

This sequence joins TRBV6-5 and TRBJ2-7; D remains unclear. This CDR3 has 15 residues. Germline-derived CDR1 and CDR2 are MNHEY and SVGAGI. Trimming took 0 bases from V and 1 from J, leaving 10 bases between them. The CDR3 DNA is TGTGCCAGCAGTTACTCAGTTCGCGGTTCCTACGAGCAGTACTTC. It is translated as CASSYSVRGSYEQYF.

This chain joins TRBV11-2 and TRBJ1-4; D is ambiguous. The germline V gene has CDR1 SGHAT and CDR2 FQNNGV. This CDR3 is built from 13 residues. V shed 4 bases and J shed 11 bases, with 14 bases lying between them. CDR3: CASSSVRELKLFF. The CDR3 bases are TGTGCCAGCAGCTCTGTGCGGGAGTTGAAACTGTTTTTT.

This clonotype occurred a few times. One end of the junction fails to match germline, which may point to a read error. CDR3: CASSLGGLAGAGIF. DNA of the CDR3: TGTGCCAGCAGCTTAGGGGGACTAGCGGGGGCAGGGATCTTC. J is TRBJ2-1 and V is TRBV7-2; 14 positions match TRBD2. This CDR3 is 14 amino acids long. Germline CDR1 SGHTA, CDR2 FQGNSA. Drawing the rest from reference TRBV7-2 and TRBJ2-1, the complete variable domain is GAGVSQSPSNKVTEKGKDVELRCDPISGHTALYWYRQSLGQGLEFLIYFQGNSAPDKSGLPSDRFSAERTGGSVSTLTIQRTQQEDSAVYLCASSLGGLAGAGIFGPGTRLTVL.

There are many counts of this clonotype. This chain connects TRBV9 to TRBJ1-3, with TRBD1 identical over 11 bases. There are 14 residues in the CDR3. The J segment lost 7 bases and the V segment lost 2 bases, leaving 2 bases of the junction unmatched. The germline gives CDR1 SGDLS, CDR2 YYNGEE. CDR3 DNA sequence: TGTGCCAGCAGCGTCCGGGACAGGGGGAACACCATATATTTT. This encodes CASSVRDRGNTIYF. Full variable domain (missing parts from reference TRBV9 and TRBJ1-3): DSGVTQTPKHLITATGQRVTLRCSPRSGDLSVYWYQQSLDQGLQFLIQYYNGEERAKGNILERFSAQQFPDLHSELNLSSLELGDSALYFCASSVRDRGNTIYFGEGSWLTVV.

In this sample, this clonotype turned up a few times. The chain employs TRBV5-1 and TRBJ1-1; no clear D. V lost 0 bases to trimming and J lost 4 bases, with 13 bases between them. CDR3 size: 15 residues. Germline V lookup: CDR1 SGHRS, CDR2 YFSETQ. The CDR3 protein is CASSLEALATTEAFF. For the CDR3, the DNA is TGCGCCAGCAGCTTGGAGGCCCTAGCGACCACTGAAGCTTTCTTT.

This chain links TRBV7-2 with TRBJ2-5, with 10 bases identical to TRBD2. J was trimmed by 5 bases and V by 2 bases; bases with no gene match: 11. The CDR3 loop spans 17 amino acids. Germline CDR1 reads SGHTA; CDR2 reads FQGNSA. Here the CDR3 reads CASSLTSGRAYGETQYF. The CDR3, as DNA: TGTGCCAGCAGCTTAACCAGCGGGAGGGCCTATGGGGAGACCCAGTACTTC.

This chain joins TRBV6-5 and TRBJ2-5, with 8 bases lining up with TRBD1. Germline CDR1 is MNHEY and CDR2 is SVGAGI. V was clipped by 5 bases and J by 5 bases; unmatched bases: 10. The CDR3 is 15 amino acids. CDR3 loop: CASSNPGQGRETQYF. DNA for the CDR3: TGTGCCAGCAGTAACCCTGGACAGGGTAGGGAGACCCAGTACTTC.

The rearrangement joins TRBV6-5 to TRBJ2-5; 11 positions match TRBD1. Germline V gene data show CDR1 as MNHEY and CDR2 as SVGAGI. The CDR3 runs 19 residues. J gave up 2 bases and V 0 bases, and 11 bases lay outside the gene matches. The DNA for the CDR3 is TGTGCCAGCAGTTACTCGATTGGAGGACAGGGGGCCAGTCAAGAGACCCAGTACTTC. Translated: CASSYSIGGQGASQETQYF.

The chain recombines TRBV7-2 with TRBJ2-3, with TRBD1 as a possible D gene (6 bases). This CDR3 contains 13 residues. Germline CDR1 reads SGHTA; CDR2 reads FQGNSA. Trimming removed 5 bases from V and 4 bases from J, with 10 bases in between. The CDR3 is CASSAQGPDTQYF. The CDR3 region has the DNA TGTGCCAGCAGCGCGCAGGGGCCAGATACGCAGTATTTT.

This clonotype was counted only a few times. The chain has TRBV4-2 and TRBJ2-5, with 7 bases that match TRBD1. The CDR3 is made up of 14 amino acids. The V gene end was trimmed by 1 base and the J gene end by 6 bases; junction bases not matched to a gene: 5. The germline CDR1 and CDR2 sequences are LGHNA and YNFKEQ. The CDR3 region has the DNA TGTGCCAGCAGCCAAGGTGGGACAGCGCAGACCCAGTACTTC. Translation: CASSQGGTAQTQYF.

This clonotype showed up many times. The V call is TRBV7-9, the J call TRBJ1-4, with D perhaps TRBD1 (5 bases). Trimming took 5 bases from V and 6 from J, leaving 13 bases between them. The CDR3 consists of 14 residues. Germline V gene sequence: CDR1 SEHNR, CDR2 FQNEAQ (reference sequence). The CDR3 nucleotides read TGTGCCAGCAGCCGACAGAGCTGGGATGAAAAACTGTTTTTT. It is translated as CASSRQSWDEKLFF.

The genes are TRBV15 and TRBJ1-1, with D possibly matching TRBD1 (5 bases). V shed 5 bases and J shed 1 base, with 8 bases lying between them. Per the germline V gene, CDR1 is LNHNV and CDR2 is YYDKDF (reference sequence). This CDR3 is 13 amino acids long. CDR3 protein: CATSVTANTEAFF. DNA of the CDR3: TGTGCCACCAGCGTGACAGCGAACACTGAAGCTTTCTTT.

Many counts were recorded for this clonotype. An end of the junction differs from the germline gene, which may be a read error. The V call is TRBV12-3 or TRBV12-4, the J call TRBJ1-5, with D unclear. The CDR3 is made up of 12 amino acids. The CDR3 loop is CASSASNQPQHF. Here the CDR3 DNA reads TGTGCCAGCAGTGCCAGCAACCAGCCCCAGCATTTT.

In its sample, this clonotype was seen a few times. The chain combines TRBV4-3 with TRBJ2-3; 12 positions match TRBD2. CDR1 LGHNA and CDR2 YSLEER come from the germline V gene. The CDR3 is 17 amino acids. With 0 bases clipped from V and 7 bases from J, the junction kept 8 bases outside the gene matches. This chain's CDR3 is CASSQDPSGGAVNTQYF. In DNA form, the CDR3 reads TGCGCCAGCAGCCAAGATCCTAGCGGGGGGGCCGTGAATACGCAGTATTTT.

This clonotype occurred a few times. The J gene is TRBJ1-4, the V gene TRBV4-2; 7 nucleotides align to TRBD1. The V gene's germline CDR1 is LGHNA and CDR2 YNFKEQ. V gave up 3 bases and J gave up 8 bases; unmatched junction bases: 9. The CDR3 covers 15 residues. The CDR3 bases are TGTGCCAGCAGCCAGAAGACAGGGCTTTTCGAAAAACTGTTTTTT. The encoded protein is CASSQKTGLFEKLFF.

This clonotype was seen more than once but under ten times. The J gene is TRBJ2-2, the V gene TRBV7-9, with D perhaps TRBD1 (7 bases). V was pared by 5 bases and J by 1 base, with 14 bases between. This CDR3 contains 16 residues. Germline CDR1 and CDR2: SEHNR and FQNEAQ (reference sequence). The CDR3 DNA reads TGTGCCAGCAGCCGCGCGGGACAGAAGAACACCGGGGAGCTGTTTTTT. Its protein product is CASSRAGQKNTGELFF.

The rearrangement joins TRBV7-9 to TRBJ1-4; D might be TRBD1 (5 bases). The CDR3 runs to 15 residues. Germline assignment: CDR1 SEHNR and CDR2 FQNEAQ (reference sequence). Trimming left V 0 bases short and J 8 bases short, with 13 bases between. CDR3 nucleotide sequence: TGTGCCAGCAGCTTAGCTGGCAGGGTACGGGAAAAACTGTTTTTT. Its translation: CASSLAGRVREKLFF. The variable domain in full, completed from reference TRBV7-9 and TRBJ1-4, reads DTGVSQNPRHKITKRGQNVTFRCDPISEHNRLYWYRQTLGQGPEFLTYFQNEAQLEKSRLLSDRFSAERPKGSFSTLEIQRTEQGDSAMYLCASSLAGRVREKLFFGSGTQLSVL.

Only a few counts were recorded for this clonotype. The chain uses TRBV4-3 and TRBJ2-2; the match to TRBD2 covers 8 bases. The CDR3 contains 16 residues. Germline lookup yields CDR1 LGHNA and CDR2 YSLEER. J lost 8 bases, V lost 4 bases, and 12 bases had no gene match. In nucleotides, the CDR3 is TGCGCCAGCAGCCGATCTAACGGGGGGGCCGGAGGGGAGCTGTTTTTT. Residues: CASSRSNGGAGGELFF.